The 25 T cell receptor beta chains given below trace back to one sample, sequenced in a study of blood T cell repertoires in COVID-19. The protocol was immunoSEQ multiplex PCR, while the TCRdb copy is restricted to in-frame clones and leaves out a portion. The data contain tens of thousands of clones, roughly three quarters of them singletons. Sequencing was carried out using peripheral blood. Receptors were obtained from a human donor in a cohort sampled during active COVID-19.

The chain recombines TRBV15 with TRBJ2-2, with a weak D call TRBD1 (7 bases). Germline V lookup: CDR1 LNHNV, CDR2 YYDKDF (reference sequence). V lost 3 bases, J lost 4 bases, and 9 bases lay in between. This CDR3 is built from 14 residues. The CDR3 bases are TGTGCCACCAGCAGCAGGGGGGCCACCGGGGAGCTGTTTTTT. Amino acids: CATSSRGATGELFF.

In DNA, the CDR3 is TGTGCCAGCAGCTTCGGGACTAGCGGGAGACGAGTGGGGGATACGCAGTATTTT. Amino acids: CASSFGTSGRRVGDTQYF. The V gene is TRBV7-2, the J gene TRBJ2-3; 14 positions agree with TRBD2. CDR3 size: 18 residues. The germline CDR1 and CDR2 sequences are SGHTA and FQGNSA. With V trimmed by 3 bases and J by 6 bases, 11 bases remained unmatched.

This clone was counted a few times. The V gene is TRBV4-1, the J gene TRBJ1-3; D remains ambiguous. The CDR3 runs to 14 residues. Germline loops: CDR1 MGHRA, CDR2 YSYEKL. V dropped 4 bases and J dropped 0 bases, with 7 bases sitting between them. CDR3 in DNA: TGCGCCAGCAGCCCACCGGTCTCTGGAAACACCATATATTTT. Translating gives CASSPPVSGNTIYF.

CDR3 protein: CATSREGTSLGELFF. The CDR3, as DNA: TGTGCCACCAGCAGAGAAGGGACTAGTCTCGGGGAGCTGTTTTTT. This chain joins TRBV15 and TRBJ2-2, with TRBD2 matching over 8 bases. The CDR3 covers 15 residues. Germline lookup yields CDR1 LNHNV and CDR2 YYDKDF (reference sequence). V trimming: 0 bases; J trimming: 7 bases; junction bases outside the gene matches: 4.

V is TRBV19 and J is TRBJ1-1, with TRBD1 as a possible D gene (5 bases). This CDR3 region has 13 residues. V gave up 1 base and J gave up 4 bases, with 7 bases separating them. Germline V CDR1 and CDR2: LNHDA, SQIVND (reference sequence). Written as DNA, the CDR3 is TGTGCCAGTAGTATAGTGGGGGGCACTGAAGCTTTCTTT. Translating it yields CASSIVGGTEAFF.

In this sample, this clone turned up once. The chain carries TRBV28 and TRBJ1-6; no reliable D call. There are 17 residues in the CDR3. Germline-derived CDR1 and CDR2 are MDHEN and SYDVKM. Between the trimmed V and J ends, which lost 4 bases and 2 bases, there was a span of 15 bases. CDR3 amino acids: CASSYQLPETYNSPLHF. The CDR3 region has the DNA TGTGCCAGCAGTTACCAGCTACCGGAGACCTATAATTCACCCCTCCACTTT.

The chain links TRBV13 to TRBJ2-1, with 10 bases aligning to TRBD2. Germline assignment: CDR1 PRHDT and CDR2 FYEKMQ (reference sequence). The length of the CDR3 is 14 residues. Unmatched junction bases numbered 5, after V lost 5 bases and J lost 7 bases. The CDR3 coding sequence is TGTGCCAGCAGCCATCCGGGACTAGCGAATGAGCAGTTCTTC. Encoded protein: CASSHPGLANEQFF.

J is TRBJ2-7 and V is TRBV3-1 (or the pseudogene TRBV3-2); D might be TRBD1 (6 bases). CDR1 and CDR2 (germline): LGHDT, YNNKEL (reference sequence). V lost 3 bases and J 7 bases, leaving 16 bases between the germline ends. The CDR3 is made up of 14 amino acids. CDR3 bases: TGTGCCAGCAGCCAGCTTGACATACAGGGAGAGCAGTACTTC. It is translated as CASSQLDIQGEQYF.

The chain is built from TRBV4-1 and TRBJ2-1, with 14 bases lining up with TRBD2. V dropped 3 bases and J dropped 6; count of bases not matched to a gene: 4. Germline-derived CDR1 and CDR2 are MGHRA and YSYEKL. The CDR3 contains 16 residues. This CDR3 is CASSHEGLAGVNEQFF. The CDR3 DNA is TGCGCCAGCAGCCATGAGGGACTAGCGGGAGTCAATGAGCAGTTCTTC.

The V gene is TRBV19, the J gene TRBJ2-2; possible D gene TRBD2, 6 bases. The CDR3 consists of 18 residues. Germline CDR1 is LNHDA and CDR2 is SQIVND (reference sequence). V was trimmed by 4 bases and J by 0 bases, leaving 18 bases between them. This chain's CDR3 is CASSTYRLESTNTGELFF. As DNA, the CDR3 is TGTGCCAGTAGTACCTACCGACTAGAAAGCACGAACACCGGGGAGCTGTTTTTT.

This clone was observed a single time. The rearrangement uses TRBV2 and TRBJ1-2; 7 bases are a match to TRBD1. The V and J ends lost 4 bases and 4 bases, in that order; junction bases with no gene match: 3. This CDR3 spans 13 amino acids. Germline lookup yields CDR1 SNHLY and CDR2 FYNNEI. CDR3 in DNA: TGTGCCAGCAGTGGACAGGGCCTCTATGGCTACACCTTC. This sequence encodes CASSGQGLYGYTF.

J is TRBJ1-2 and V is TRBV19; D is uncertain. Germline V lookup: CDR1 LNHDA, CDR2 SQIVND (reference sequence). There are 14 residues in the CDR3. The V and J ends lost 0 bases and 8 bases respectively, with 13 bases between them. The CDR3 here is CASSIDPAVGGYTF. As DNA, the CDR3 is TGTGCCAGTAGTATAGATCCGGCGGTTGGGGGCTACACCTTC. Variable domain in full (rest from reference TRBV19 and TRBJ1-2): DGGITQSPKYLFRKEGQNVTLSCEQNLNHDAMYWYRQDPGQGLRLIYYSQIVNDFQKGDIAEGYSVSREKKESFPLTVTSAQKNPTAFYLCASSIDPAVGGYTFGSGTRLTVV.

Written as DNA, the CDR3 is TGTGCCATCAAAGGGGCAACTGAAGCTTTCTTT. It specifies CAIKGATEAFF. The chain uses TRBV10-3 and TRBJ1-1, with D perhaps TRBD1 (5 bases). Deletions cut 7 bases from V and 5 bases from J, with 8 bases between. Germline V CDR1 and CDR2: ENHRY, SYGVKD. This CDR3 comprises 11 residues.

The rearrangement joins TRBV6-5 to TRBJ1-6; D may be TRBD1 (5 bases). Germline V gene lookup returns CDR1 MNHEY and CDR2 SVGAGI. The V end was cut by 6 bases, the J end by 9 bases, with 15 bases between. The CDR3 runs 14 residues. The CDR3 loop reads CASSPGGKASPLHF. The CDR3 DNA reads as TGTGCCAGCAGCCCCGGGGGGAAGGCTTCACCCCTCCACTTT.

V and J are TRBV5-4 and TRBJ2-1; D unclear. Trimming pared 2 bases from V and 6 bases from J, leaving 6 bases between. The CDR3 is 12 amino acids. CDR1 SGHNT and CDR2 YYREEE come from the germline V gene (reference sequence). The CDR3 region is CASSFGSNEQFF. The CDR3 DNA reads TGTGCCAGCAGCTTCGGTAGCAATGAGCAGTTCTTC.

This chain links TRBV7-6 with TRBJ1-3; weak D call: TRBD1 (5 bases). In germline, CDR1 is SGHVS, CDR2 FNYEAQ. The V end was cut by 2 bases, the J end by 4 bases, with 18 bases between. The CDR3 covers 17 residues. CDR3 residues: CASSLTGGTDGGNTIYF. The CDR3 DNA follows: TGTGCCAGCAGCTTAACGGGGGGGACCGACGGAGGAAACACCATATATTTT.

The genes are TRBV18 and TRBJ1-5, with a weak D call TRBD1 (6 bases). Germline V gene lookup returns CDR1 KGHSH and CDR2 LQKENI. The V and J ends lost 5 bases and 6 bases respectively, with 17 bases between them. This CDR3 comprises 15 residues. The chain's CDR3 is CASSATGSGSQPQHF. DNA for the CDR3: TGTGCCAGCTCAGCGACAGGTTCTGGATCTCAGCCCCAGCATTTT.

V and J are TRBV30 and TRBJ2-1, with TRBD1 matching over 8 bases. CDR1 is GTSNPN, CDR2 SVGIG, per germline (reference sequence). The CDR3 is 19 residues long. The V gene end was trimmed by 0 bases and the J gene end by 4 bases; junction bases not matched to a gene: 17. The CDR3 region has the DNA TGTGCCTGGAGTGTTAGACGAGGCCAAAACTGGGACAGGTACAATGAGCAGTTCTTC. Translation: CAWSVRRGQNWDRYNEQFF.

The rearrangement joins TRBV9 to TRBJ1-1; TRBD1 matches at 7 bases. CDR1 SGDLS and CDR2 YYNGEE come from the germline V gene. V trimming: 4 bases; J trimming: 4 bases; junction bases outside the gene matches: 10. This CDR3 spans 15 amino acids. CDR3 nucleotides: TGTGCCAGCAGCACAGGACAGGAGGGCCTCACTGAAGCTTTCTTT. It specifies CASSTGQEGLTEAFF.

V gene TRBV3-1 (or the pseudogene TRBV3-2) combines with J gene TRBJ2-1; 9 bases are shared with TRBD2. V shed 3 bases and J 0 bases; nucleotides not matched to a gene: 9. The CDR3 extends over 18 amino acids. Germline CDR1 reads LGHDT; CDR2 reads YNNKEL (reference sequence). For the CDR3, the DNA is TGTGCCAGCAGCCATGAAGGACTAGCGTCTAGCTCCTACAATGAGCAGTTCTTC. This sequence encodes CASSHEGLASSSYNEQFF.

This clone was recorded at least ten times. The same CDR3 can be traced to other DNA sequences in this sample. The gene calls are TRBV18 and TRBJ1-2; TRBD1 is a possible D gene (5 bases). The length of the CDR3 is 12 residues. With 2 bases removed from V and 6 bases from J, the gap between germline ends came to 7 bases. Germline V lookup: CDR1 KGHSH, CDR2 LQKENI. Here the CDR3 reads CASSPGGDGYTF. The DNA of the CDR3 is TGTGCCAGCTCACCAGGAGGGGATGGCTACACCTTC. The whole variable domain, remainder taken from reference TRBV18 and TRBJ1-2, is NAGVMQNPRHLVRRRGQEARLRCSPMKGHSHVYWYRQLPEEGLKFMVYLQKENIIDESGMPKERFSAEFPKEGPSILRIQQVVRGDSAAYFCASSPGGDGYTFGSGTRLTVV.

The rearrangement joins TRBV24-1 to TRBJ1-2; D is ambiguous. The germline CDR1 and CDR2 sequences are KGHDR and SFDVKD. The CDR3 contains 10 residues. Trimming stripped 6 bases from V and 6 bases from J, with 4 bases between. DNA for the CDR3: TGTGCCACCAGTCAAAATGGCTACACCTTC. Amino acid sequence: CATSQNGYTF.

The rearrangement joins TRBV7-9 to TRBJ2-1, with D maybe TRBD2 (5 bases). Per germline, CDR1 SEHNR and CDR2 FQNEAQ (reference sequence). This CDR3 is built from 15 residues. Trimming shortened V by 4 bases and J by 0 bases, and 10 bases separated the two germline ends. CDR3 in DNA: TGTGCCAGCAGCTGGAGGCGGAGCTCCTACAATGAGCAGTTCTTC. Its protein is CASSWRRSSYNEQFF.

The chain has TRBV5-4 and TRBJ1-2; 10 bases map to TRBD1. V lost 2 bases to trimming and J lost 8 bases; unmatched junction nucleotides: 6. The CDR3 sequence is 14 residues long. Germline loops: CDR1 SGHNT, CDR2 YYREEE (reference sequence). The CDR3 is CASSFGTGVEGYTF. CDR3 sequence (DNA): TGTGCCAGCAGCTTTGGGACAGGGGTCGAGGGCTACACCTTC.

The V and J genes are TRBV9 and TRBJ2-1; TRBD2 matches at 9 bases. The CDR3 totals 16 residues. Germline V lookup: CDR1 SGDLS, CDR2 YYNGEE. The V gene end was trimmed by 4 bases and the J gene end by 2 bases; junction bases not matched to a gene: 7. The CDR3 reads CASSTFSGSPYNEQFF. CDR3 coding DNA: TGTGCCAGCAGCACTTTTAGCGGGAGCCCCTACAATGAGCAGTTCTTC. Full variable domain (rest looked up from reference TRBV9 and TRBJ2-1): DSGVTQTPKHLITATGQRVTLRCSPRSGDLSVYWYQQSLDQGLQFLIQYYNGEERAKGNILERFSAQQFPDLHSELNLSSLELGDSALYFCASSTFSGSPYNEQFFGPGTRLTVL.